These 14 T cell receptor beta chains originate from one sample sequenced in a study of shared clonotypes between healthy human individuals. Using immunoSEQ multiplex PCR, the repertoire was profiled, and TCRdb retains in-frame clones only, with some absent. The data show approximately 2.5 million clones, 90% to 95% seen once. Sequenced input: naive CD4+ T cells sorted from blood. Subset described: CD45RA+ positively selected. The receptors here all came from a man younger than 35 in good health.

J is TRBJ2-3 and V is TRBV6-5; D unclear. Germline V lookup: CDR1 MNHEY, CDR2 SVGAGI. The V end lost 5 bases, the J end lost 1 base, and 7 bases lay between the germline ends. The CDR3 sequence is 13 residues long. CDR3 DNA sequence: TGTGCCAGCAGTCCGTTTCGCACAGATACGCAGTATTTT. This gives the protein CASSPFRTDTQYF.

The chain links TRBV5-4 to TRBJ2-1, with unresolved D. Germline assignment: CDR1 SGHNT and CDR2 YYREEE (reference sequence). The CDR3 extends over 13 amino acids. V lost 3 bases to trimming and J lost 3 bases, with 7 bases between them. The CDR3 DNA follows: TGTGCCAGCAGCTCGCCGGACTACAATGAGCAGTTCTTC. The encoded protein is CASSSPDYNEQFF.

The CDR3 DNA reads as TGTGCCAGCAGTGACTCGGGACAAATGAACACTGAAGCTTTCTTT. As protein: CASSDSGQMNTEAFF. The rearrangement joins TRBV25-1 to TRBJ1-1; the D gene is possibly TRBD1 (6 bases). Germline loops: CDR1 MGHDK, CDR2 SYGVNS. Between the trimmed V and J ends, which lost 3 bases and 0 bases, there was a span of 11 bases. This CDR3 has 15 amino acids.

The J gene is TRBJ1-5, the V gene TRBV2; D gene ambiguous. The CDR3 runs 14 residues. CDR1 and CDR2 from the germline V gene are SNHLY and FYNNEI. Trimming removed 4 bases from V and 3 bases from J, with 10 bases in between. The CDR3 sequence is CASSVAGVNQPQHF. CDR3 DNA: TGTGCCAGCAGTGTGGCAGGTGTCAATCAGCCCCAGCATTTT.

The CDR3 here is CATSAGTANTGELFF. In nucleotides, the CDR3 is TGTGCCACCAGCGCCGGGACCGCCAACACCGGGGAGCTGTTTTTT. This chain uses TRBV15 with TRBJ2-2; D possibly uses TRBD1 or TRBD2 (5 bases each). The V and J ends lost 5 bases and 2 bases respectively, with 12 bases between them. The CDR3 loop spans 15 amino acids. Per the germline V gene, CDR1 is LNHNV and CDR2 is YYDKDF (reference sequence).

This chain uses TRBV5-1 with TRBJ2-7, with D unclear. CDR3 length: 14 amino acids. V was trimmed by 4 bases and J by 3 bases, leaving 14 bases between them. Per the germline V gene, CDR1 is SGHRS and CDR2 is YFSETQ. The DNA of the CDR3 is TGCGCCAGCAGCCCCCTTGGACCGGACTACGAGCAGTACTTC. The encoded protein is CASSPLGPDYEQYF.

Points on this clone: This CDR3 is also generated by other DNA sequences in the sample. The chain has TRBV30 and TRBJ1-5; TRBD1 might be the D (6 bases). The CDR3 has 13 amino acids. CDR1 and CDR2 from the germline V gene are GTSNPN and SVGIG (reference sequence). V was clipped by 3 bases and J by 4 bases, with 10 bases between them. The CDR3 region has the DNA TGTGCCTGGAGCAGGCAGGGGAATCAGCCCCAGCATTTT. This sequence encodes CAWSRQGNQPQHF.

The chain links TRBV7-6 to TRBJ1-1, with 7 nucleotides matching TRBD1. Trimming took 4 bases from V and 6 from J; bases not matched to a gene: 8. Germline assignment: CDR1 SGHVS and CDR2 FNYEAQ. There are 14 residues in the CDR3. The CDR3 bases are TGTGCCAGCAGCTCAAACAGGGGATGGGCTGAAGCTTTCTTT. It specifies CASSSNRGWAEAFF. Full variable domain (rest looked up from reference TRBV7-6 and TRBJ1-1): GAGVSQSPRYKVTKRGQDVALRCDPISGHVSLYWYRQALGQGPEFLTYFNYEAQQDKSGLPNDRFSAERPEGSISTLTIQRTEQRDSAMYRCASSSNRGWAEAFFGQGTRLTVV.

This rearrangement joins TRBV19 to TRBJ1-1; TRBD1 matches 7 bases. CDR3 length: 16 amino acids. CDR1 and CDR2 (germline): LNHDA, SQIVND (reference sequence). With V trimmed by 3 bases and J by 4 bases, 11 bases remained unmatched. CDR3 coding DNA: TGTGCCAGTAGTATGGCACAGGGGATGCGGAGCACTGAAGCTTTCTTT. Residues: CASSMAQGMRSTEAFF.

This CDR3 reads CASSVAGTSGGQETQYF. As DNA, the CDR3 is TGTGCCAGCAGCGTAGCCGGGACTAGCGGGGGCCAAGAGACCCAGTACTTC. This rearrangement joins TRBV9 to TRBJ2-5, with 14 nucleotides matching TRBD2. The trim removed 0 bases at V and 1 base at J, leaving 2 bases unmatched. Germline CDR1 reads SGDLS; CDR2 reads YYNGEE. There are 17 residues in the CDR3.

The V and J genes are TRBV2 and TRBJ2-2; the D gene is possibly TRBD1 (6 bases). The V gene lost 8 bases and the J gene lost 2 bases, with 15 bases spanning the gap. Germline-derived CDR1 and CDR2 are SNHLY and FYNNEI. This CDR3 contains 15 residues. CDR3 in DNA: TGTGCCAGCGTACCCGGGACACTCAACACCGGGGAGCTGTTTTTT. Residues: CASVPGTLNTGELFF.

The rearrangement links TRBV5-1 to TRBJ1-4; TRBD1 agrees at 8 bases. The J segment lost 6 bases and the V segment lost 1 base, leaving 5 bases of the junction unmatched. This CDR3 has 15 residues. CDR1 is SGHRS, CDR2 YFSETQ, per germline. CDR3 DNA sequence: TGCGCCAGCAGCTTGTCGGGCAGGGGGCATGAAAAACTGTTTTTT. Residues: CASSLSGRGHEKLFF.

The rearrangement uses TRBV7-9 and TRBJ2-2, with 9 bases identical to TRBD1. CDR1 SEHNR and CDR2 FQNEAQ come from the germline V gene (reference sequence). CDR3 size: 18 residues. V shed 5 bases, J shed 5 bases, and the junction held 15 bases outside the gene matches. CDR3 sequence reads: CASSKTTGGTSATGELFF. CDR3 DNA: TGTGCCAGCAGCAAGACGACAGGGGGAACCTCCGCGACCGGGGAGCTGTTTTTT.

To note about this clone: Other DNA sequences of this sample code for an identical CDR3. The chain is built from TRBV19 and TRBJ1-6; the D gene is possibly TRBD1 (6 bases). V was pared by 6 bases and J by 7 bases, with 10 bases between. This CDR3 contains 13 residues. The germline V gene encodes CDR1 LNHDA and CDR2 SQIVND (reference sequence). The CDR3 is CASSRQENSPLHF. CDR3 nucleotides: TGTGCCAGTAGCCGACAGGAAAATTCACCCCTCCACTTT.